This T cell receptor beta chain was observed in a study of T cells after yellow fever vaccination. The wider study: Libraries from low-cell-number fractions were prepared with the SMART-Seq v4 Ultra Low Input RNA kit. Study results and limitations: Abundant clonotypes from the bulk population could contaminate FACS-sorted repertoires.

CDR3 length equals 14 residues. Germline V CDR1 and CDR2: SEHNR, FQNEAQ (reference sequence). V dropped 5 bases and J dropped 1; count of bases not matched to a gene: 2. This clonotype came up a few times. Its target is unknown. MiXCR, run by TCRdb on the 5' RACE reads, gives a single entry per CDR3 protein. The sample has tens of thousands of distinct CDR3 sequences; roughly 6.9% are singletons. The V call is TRBV7-9, the J call TRBJ1-2; 9 bases match TRBD1. This receptor was obtained from a man aged 18 to 29 who received the YFV17D yellow fever vaccine. Specimen: CD8+ T cells sorted from PBMCs, collected more than 4 days after the first yellow fever vaccination. The chain's CDR3 is CASSGTGSNYGYTF. CDR3 DNA sequence: TGTGCCAGCAGCGGGACAGGGAGTAACTATGGCTACACCTTC.